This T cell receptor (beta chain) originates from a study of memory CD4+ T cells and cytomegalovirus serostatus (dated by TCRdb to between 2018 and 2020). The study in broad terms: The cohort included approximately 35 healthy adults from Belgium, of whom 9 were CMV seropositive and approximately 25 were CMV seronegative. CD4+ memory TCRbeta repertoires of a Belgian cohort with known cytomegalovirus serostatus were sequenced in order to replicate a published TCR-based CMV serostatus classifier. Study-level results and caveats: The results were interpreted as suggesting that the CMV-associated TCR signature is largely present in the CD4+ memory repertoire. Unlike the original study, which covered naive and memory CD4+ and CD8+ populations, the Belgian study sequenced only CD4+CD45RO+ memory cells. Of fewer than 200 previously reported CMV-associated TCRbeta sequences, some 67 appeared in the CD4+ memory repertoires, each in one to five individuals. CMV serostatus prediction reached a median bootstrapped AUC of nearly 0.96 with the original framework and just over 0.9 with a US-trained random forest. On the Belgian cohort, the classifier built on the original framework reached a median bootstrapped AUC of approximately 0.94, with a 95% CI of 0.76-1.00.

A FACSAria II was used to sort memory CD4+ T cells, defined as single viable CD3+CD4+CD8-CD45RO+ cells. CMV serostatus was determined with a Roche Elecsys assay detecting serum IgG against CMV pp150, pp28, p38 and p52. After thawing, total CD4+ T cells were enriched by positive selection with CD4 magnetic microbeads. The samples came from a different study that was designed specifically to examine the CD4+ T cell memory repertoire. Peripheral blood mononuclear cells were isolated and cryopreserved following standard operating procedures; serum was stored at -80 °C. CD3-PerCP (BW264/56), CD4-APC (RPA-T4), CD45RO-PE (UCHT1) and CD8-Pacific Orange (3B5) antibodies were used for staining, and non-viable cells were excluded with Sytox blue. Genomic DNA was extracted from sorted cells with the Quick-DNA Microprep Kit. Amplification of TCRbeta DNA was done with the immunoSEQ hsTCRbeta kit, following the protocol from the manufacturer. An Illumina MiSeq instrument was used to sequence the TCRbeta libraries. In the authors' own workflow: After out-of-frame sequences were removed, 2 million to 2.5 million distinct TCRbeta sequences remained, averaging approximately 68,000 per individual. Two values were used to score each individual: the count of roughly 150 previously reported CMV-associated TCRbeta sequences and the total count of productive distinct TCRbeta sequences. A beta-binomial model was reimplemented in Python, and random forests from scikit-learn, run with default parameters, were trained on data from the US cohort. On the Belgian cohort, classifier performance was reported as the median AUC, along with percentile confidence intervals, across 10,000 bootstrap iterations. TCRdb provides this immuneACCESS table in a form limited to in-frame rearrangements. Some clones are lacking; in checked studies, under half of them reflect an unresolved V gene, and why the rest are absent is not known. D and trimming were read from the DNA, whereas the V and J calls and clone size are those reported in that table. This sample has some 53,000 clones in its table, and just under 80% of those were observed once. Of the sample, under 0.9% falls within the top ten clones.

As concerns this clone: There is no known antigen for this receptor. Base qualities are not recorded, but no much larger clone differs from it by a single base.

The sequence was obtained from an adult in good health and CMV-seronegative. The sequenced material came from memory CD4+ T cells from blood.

CDR3 reads: CAIKPQGGNTGELFF. The DNA sequence reads TGTGCCATCAAGCCCCAGGGGGGTAACACCGGGGAGCTGTTTTTT. Here the chain combines TRBV10-3 and TRBJ2-2; perhaps TRBD1 is the D gene, with 7 bases matching. The germline ends are 14 bases apart after V is trimmed by 7 bases and J by 2 bases. Taken from the germline V gene, the CDR1 and CDR2 loops are ENHRY and SYGVKD. The CDR3, from cysteine to phenylalanine, totals 15 residues. The DNA shown is the 45-base CDR3, in frame from base 1.